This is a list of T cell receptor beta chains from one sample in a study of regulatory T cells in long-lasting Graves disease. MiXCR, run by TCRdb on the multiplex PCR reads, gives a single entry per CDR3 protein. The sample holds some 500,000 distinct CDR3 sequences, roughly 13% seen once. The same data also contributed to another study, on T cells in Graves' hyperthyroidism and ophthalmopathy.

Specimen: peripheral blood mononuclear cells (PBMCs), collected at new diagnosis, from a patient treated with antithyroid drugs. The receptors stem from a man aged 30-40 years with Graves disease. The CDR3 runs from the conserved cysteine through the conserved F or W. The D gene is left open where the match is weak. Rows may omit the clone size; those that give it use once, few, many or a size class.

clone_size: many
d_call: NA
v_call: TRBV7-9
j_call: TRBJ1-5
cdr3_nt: TGTGCCAGCAGCTCCCCGGGTGAGAATCAGCCCCAGCATTTT
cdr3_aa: CASSSPGENQPQHF

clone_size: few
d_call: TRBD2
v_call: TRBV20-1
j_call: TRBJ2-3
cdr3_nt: TGCAGTGCTAGGGCACTAGCGGGAGGGCAGGATACGCAGTATTTT
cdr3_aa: CSARALAGGQDTQYF

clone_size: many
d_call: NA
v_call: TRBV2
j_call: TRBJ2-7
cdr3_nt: TGTGCCAGCAGCTCGACTCGAGAGCAGTACTTC
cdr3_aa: CASSSTREQYF

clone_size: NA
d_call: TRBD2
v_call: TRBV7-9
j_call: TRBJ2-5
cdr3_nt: TGTGCCAGCAGGTCCACTAGCGAAGAGACCCAGTACTTC
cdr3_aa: CASRSTSEETQYF

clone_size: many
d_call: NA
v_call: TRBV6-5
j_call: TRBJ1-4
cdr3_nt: TGTGCCAGCAGTTATTTGTTTACAGGCCATAATGAAAAACTGTTTTTT
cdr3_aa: CASSYLFTGHNEKLFF

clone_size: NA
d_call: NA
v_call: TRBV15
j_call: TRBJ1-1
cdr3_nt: TGTGCCACCAGCAGAGGGAAACAGGCCCCGGGGACTGAAGCTTTCTTT
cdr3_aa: CATSRGKQAPGTEAFF

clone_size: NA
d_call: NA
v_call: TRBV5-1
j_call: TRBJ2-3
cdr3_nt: TGCGCCAGCAGCACAAGACAGGCAAGCACAGATACGCAGTATTTT
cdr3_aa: CASSTRQASTDTQYF

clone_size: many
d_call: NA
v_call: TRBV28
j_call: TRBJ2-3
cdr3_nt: TGTGCCAGCGGAGGCCAGACCACAGATACGCAGTATTTT
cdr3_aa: CASGGQTTDTQYF

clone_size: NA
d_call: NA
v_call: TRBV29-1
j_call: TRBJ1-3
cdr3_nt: TGCAGCGTTGAAATGGCGGTCAGCTCTGGAAACACCATATATTTT
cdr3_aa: CSVEMAVSSGNTIYF

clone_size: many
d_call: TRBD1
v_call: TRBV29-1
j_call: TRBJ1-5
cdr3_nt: TGCAGCGTGGGGGACAGGGGCAATCAGCCCCAGCATTTT
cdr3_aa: CSVGDRGNQPQHF

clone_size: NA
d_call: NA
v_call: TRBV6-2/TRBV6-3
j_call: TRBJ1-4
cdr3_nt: TGTGCCAGCAGTACCCTCGGGAAGCCTAATGAAAAACTGTTTTTT
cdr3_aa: CASSTLGKPNEKLFF

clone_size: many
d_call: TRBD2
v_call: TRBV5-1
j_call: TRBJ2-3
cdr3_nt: TGCGCCAGCAGCTACGTCGGACTAGCGGGGTCCACAGATACGCAGTATTTT
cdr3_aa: CASSYVGLAGSTDTQYF

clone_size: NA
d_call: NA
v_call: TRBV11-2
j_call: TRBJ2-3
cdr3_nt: TGTGCCAGCAGCTTTGTGGGGGGGGCTTTCACAGATACGCAGTATTTT
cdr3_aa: CASSFVGGAFTDTQYF

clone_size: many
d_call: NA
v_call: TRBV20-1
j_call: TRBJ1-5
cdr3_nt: TGCAGTGCTAGAGATCAAACAGAATATGGTCAGCCCCAGCATTTT
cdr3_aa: CSARDQTEYGQPQHF

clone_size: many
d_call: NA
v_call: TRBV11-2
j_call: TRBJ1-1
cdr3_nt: TGTGCCAGCAGCGGATTCAGGGTCGGAGACACTGAAGCTTTCTTT
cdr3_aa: CASSGFRVGDTEAFF

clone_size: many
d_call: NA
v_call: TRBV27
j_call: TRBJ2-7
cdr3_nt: TGTGCCAGCGGGTGGGGCGAGCAGTACTTC
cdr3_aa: CASGWGEQYF

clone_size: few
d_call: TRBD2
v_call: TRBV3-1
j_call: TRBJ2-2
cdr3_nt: TGTGCCAGCAGCCAAGCAGTACCTGGGCGGGAGGTCACCGGGGAGCTGTTTTTT
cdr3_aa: CASSQAVPGREVTGELFF

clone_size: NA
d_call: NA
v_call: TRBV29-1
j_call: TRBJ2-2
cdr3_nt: TGCAGCGGGCGGGCGGGGAACACCGGGGAGCTGTTTTTT
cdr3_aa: CSGRAGNTGELFF

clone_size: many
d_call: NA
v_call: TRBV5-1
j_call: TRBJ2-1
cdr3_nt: TGCGCCAGCAGCTTGGAAAGCCTCTCCTACAATGAGCAGTTCTTC
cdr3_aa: CASSLESLSYNEQFF

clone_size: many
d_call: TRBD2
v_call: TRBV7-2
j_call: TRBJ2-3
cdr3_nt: TGTGCCAGCAGCTTAGGCGGGAGAGCAGATACGCAGTATTTT
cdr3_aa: CASSLGGRADTQYF

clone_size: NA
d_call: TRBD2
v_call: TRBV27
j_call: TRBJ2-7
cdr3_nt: TGTGCCCCAAGAGGGACTAGCGGGACAAACTTCTACGAGCAGTACTTC
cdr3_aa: CAPRGTSGTNFYEQYF

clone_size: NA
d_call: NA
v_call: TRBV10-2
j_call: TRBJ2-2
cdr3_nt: TGCGCCAGCAGTGAGTCCCCCATAGCCGGGGAGCTGCTTTTT
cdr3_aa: CASSESPIAGELLF

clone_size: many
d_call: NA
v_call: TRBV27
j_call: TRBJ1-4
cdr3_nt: TGTGCCAGCAGTCCCCTGGACACCCGGATGCAAAAACTGTTTTTT
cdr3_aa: CASSPLDTRMQKLFF

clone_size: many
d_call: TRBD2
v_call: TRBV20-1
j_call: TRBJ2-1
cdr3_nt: TGCAGTGCTGCGGGAGGCACCTACAATGAGCAGTTCTTC
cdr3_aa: CSAAGGTYNEQFF

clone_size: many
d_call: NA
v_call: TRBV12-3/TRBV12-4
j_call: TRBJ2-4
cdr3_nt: TGTGCCAGCAGTTTTTCGGGAGTTGGAAACATTCAGTACTTC
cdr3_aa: CASSFSGVGNIQYF

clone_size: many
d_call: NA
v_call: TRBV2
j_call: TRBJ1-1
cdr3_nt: TGTGCCAGCCGAACCACGGGCCTGAACACTGAAGCTTTCTTT
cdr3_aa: CASRTTGLNTEAFF

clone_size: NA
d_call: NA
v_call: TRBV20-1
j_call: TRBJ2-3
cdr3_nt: TGCAGTGCTAGCCCCAGCACAGATACGCGGTATTTT
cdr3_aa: CSASPSTDTRYF

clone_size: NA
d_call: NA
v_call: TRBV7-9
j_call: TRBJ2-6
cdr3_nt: TGTGCCAGCAGCTTAGGGTTGGACTCTGGGGCCAACGTCCTGACTTTC
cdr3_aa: CASSLGLDSGANVLTF

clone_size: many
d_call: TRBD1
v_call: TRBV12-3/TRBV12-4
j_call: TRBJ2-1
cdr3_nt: TGTGCCAGCAGCAACTTAGGACAGGGCAAGAATGAGCAGTTCTTC
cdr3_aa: CASSNLGQGKNEQFF

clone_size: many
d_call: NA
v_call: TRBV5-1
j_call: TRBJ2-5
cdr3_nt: TGCGCCAGCAGCTTGGTTGTTGGGGGGCAAGAGACCCAGTACTTC
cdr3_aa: CASSLVVGGQETQYF

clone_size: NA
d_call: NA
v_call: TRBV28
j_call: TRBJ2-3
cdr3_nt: TGTGCCTCACGGGACTTCCTCCGCACAGATACGCAGTATTTT
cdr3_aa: CASRDFLRTDTQYF

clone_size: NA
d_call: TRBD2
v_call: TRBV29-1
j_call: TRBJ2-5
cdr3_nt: TGCAGCGTCAAACCCAGCGGGAGTCGGGGGGAGACCCAGTACTTC
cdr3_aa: CSVKPSGSRGETQYF

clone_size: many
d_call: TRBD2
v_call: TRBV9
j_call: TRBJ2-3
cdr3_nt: TGTGCCAGCAGCGTAGACGCGGGAGTCACAGATACGCAGTATTTT
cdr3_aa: CASSVDAGVTDTQYF

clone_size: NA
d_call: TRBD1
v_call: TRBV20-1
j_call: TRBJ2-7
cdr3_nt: TGCAGTGCGGGACGATTTGGGACAGGGGGTAGGGGGATTCAGTACTTC
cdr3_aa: CSAGRFGTGGRGIQYF

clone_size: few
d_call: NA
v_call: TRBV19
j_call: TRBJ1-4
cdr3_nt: TGTGCCAGTAGTATAGTAGGGGACACGAAAAATGAAAAACTGTTTTTT
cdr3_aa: CASSIVGDTKNEKLFF

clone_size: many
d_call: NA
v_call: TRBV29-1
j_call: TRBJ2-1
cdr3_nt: TGCAGCGTTGGGGACTACAATGAGCAGTTCTTC
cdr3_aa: CSVGDYNEQFF

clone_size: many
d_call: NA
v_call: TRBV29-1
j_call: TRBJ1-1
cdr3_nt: TGCGGAGTTGTCCGGATGAACACTGAAGCTTTCTTT
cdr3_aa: CGVVRMNTEAFF

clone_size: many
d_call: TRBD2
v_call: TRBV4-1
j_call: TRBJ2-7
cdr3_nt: TGCGCCAGCAGCCAGATAGCGGGAGGGCCCTCCTACGAGCAGTACTTC
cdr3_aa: CASSQIAGGPSYEQYF

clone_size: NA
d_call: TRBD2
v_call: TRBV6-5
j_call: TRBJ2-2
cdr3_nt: TGTGCCAGCAGTTACAGGGTAGCGGGAGATCGATTCGCCGGGGAGCTGTTTTTT
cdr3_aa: CASSYRVAGDRFAGELFF

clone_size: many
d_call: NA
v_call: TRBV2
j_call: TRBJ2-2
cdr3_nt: TGTGCCAGCAGTGTGCTGGACGGGGAGCTGTTTTTT
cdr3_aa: CASSVLDGELFF